This TCR beta chain was recovered during a study of beta chain features in type 1 diabetes. Study-wide context: Sorted cells from all samples, numbering some 99,000,000, were examined.

This clone was seen more than once but under ten times. As yet, its antigen is unknown. Other DNA sequences within the sample encode an identical CDR3. Study conclusions and caveats: Within patients, naive, central memory and Treg TCRB repertoires seemed more similar than within healthy donors.

The germline gives CDR1 SGDLS, CDR2 YYNGEE. The CDR3 is 15 residues long. The junction had 3 bases not matched to a gene; V was cut back by 0 bases and J by 1 base. TCRB transcripts that were expressed got sequenced, as all of the isolated RNA had been reverse transcribed. Libraries were prepared by immunoSEQ multiplex PCR; TCRdb keeps only in-frame clonotypes and omits some of them. Of some 360,000 clones in the sample, 15% to 20% were seen once. The sequenced sample consisted of naive CD4+ T cells from blood. The TCR originated in a woman aged 18 to 35 in good health. The J gene is TRBJ1-2, the V gene TRBV9; TRBD1 matches 7 bases. CDR3 loop: CASSVEPGGNYGYTF. CDR3 bases: TGTGCCAGCAGCGTAGAACCAGGGGGTAACTATGGCTACACCTTC.